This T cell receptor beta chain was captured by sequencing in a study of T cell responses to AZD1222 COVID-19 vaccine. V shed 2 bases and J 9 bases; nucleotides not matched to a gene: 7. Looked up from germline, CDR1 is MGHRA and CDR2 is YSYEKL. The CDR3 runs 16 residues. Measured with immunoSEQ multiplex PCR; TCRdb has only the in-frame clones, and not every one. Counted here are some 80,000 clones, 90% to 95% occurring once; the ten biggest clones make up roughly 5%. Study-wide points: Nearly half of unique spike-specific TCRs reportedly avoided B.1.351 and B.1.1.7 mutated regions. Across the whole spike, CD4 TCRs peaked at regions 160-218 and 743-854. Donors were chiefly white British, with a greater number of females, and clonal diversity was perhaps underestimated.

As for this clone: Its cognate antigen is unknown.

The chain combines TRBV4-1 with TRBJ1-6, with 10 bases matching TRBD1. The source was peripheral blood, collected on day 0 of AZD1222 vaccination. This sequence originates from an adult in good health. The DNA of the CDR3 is TGCGCCAGCAGCCAATTTTGGACAGGGGGATCTTCACCCCTCCACTTT. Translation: CASSQFWTGGSSPLHF.